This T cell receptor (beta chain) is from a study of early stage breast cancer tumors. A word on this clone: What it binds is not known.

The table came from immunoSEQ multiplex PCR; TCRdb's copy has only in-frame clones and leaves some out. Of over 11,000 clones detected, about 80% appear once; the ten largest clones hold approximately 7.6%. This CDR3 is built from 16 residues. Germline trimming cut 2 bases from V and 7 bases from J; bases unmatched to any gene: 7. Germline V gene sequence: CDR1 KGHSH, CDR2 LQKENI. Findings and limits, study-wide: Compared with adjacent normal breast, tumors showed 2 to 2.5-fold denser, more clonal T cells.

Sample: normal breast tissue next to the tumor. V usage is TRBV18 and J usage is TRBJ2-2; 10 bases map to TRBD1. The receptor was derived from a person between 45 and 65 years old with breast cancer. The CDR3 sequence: CASSPETGGRDGELFF. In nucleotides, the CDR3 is TGTGCCAGCTCACCAGAGACAGGGGGCCGGGACGGGGAGCTGTTTTTT.